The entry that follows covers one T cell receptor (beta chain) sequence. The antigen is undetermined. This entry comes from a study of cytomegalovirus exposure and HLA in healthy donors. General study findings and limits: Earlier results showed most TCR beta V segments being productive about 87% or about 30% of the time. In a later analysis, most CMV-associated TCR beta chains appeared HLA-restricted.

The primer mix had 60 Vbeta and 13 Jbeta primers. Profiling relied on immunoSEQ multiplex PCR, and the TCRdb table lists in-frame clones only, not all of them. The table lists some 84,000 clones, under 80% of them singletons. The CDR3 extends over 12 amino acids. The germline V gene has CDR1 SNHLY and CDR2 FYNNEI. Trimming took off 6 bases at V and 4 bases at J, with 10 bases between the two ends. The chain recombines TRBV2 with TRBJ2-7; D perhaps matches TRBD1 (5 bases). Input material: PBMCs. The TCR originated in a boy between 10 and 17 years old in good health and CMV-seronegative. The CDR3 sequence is CASSAGRYEQYF. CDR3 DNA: TGTGCCAGCAGCGCAGGGCGGTACGAGCAGTACTTC.